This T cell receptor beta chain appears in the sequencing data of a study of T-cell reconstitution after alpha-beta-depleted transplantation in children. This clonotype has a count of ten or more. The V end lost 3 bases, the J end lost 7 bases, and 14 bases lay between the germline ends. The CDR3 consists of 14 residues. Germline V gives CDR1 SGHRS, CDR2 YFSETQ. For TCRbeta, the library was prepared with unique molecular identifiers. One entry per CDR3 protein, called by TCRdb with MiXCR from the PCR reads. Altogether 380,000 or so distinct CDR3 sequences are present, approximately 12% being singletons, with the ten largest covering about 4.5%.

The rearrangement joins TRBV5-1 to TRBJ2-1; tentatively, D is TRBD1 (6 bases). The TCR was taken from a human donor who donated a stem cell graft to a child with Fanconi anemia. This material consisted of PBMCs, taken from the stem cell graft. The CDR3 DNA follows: TGCGCCAGCAGCTGGCAGGGACAAAGGAATGAGCAGTTCTTC. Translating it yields CASSWQGQRNEQFF.